The entry below gives a single TCR beta chain sequence along with its context. What it recognizes is unknown. Method: immunoSEQ multiplex PCR; TCRdb's copy keeps in-frame clones and lacks some. Here the sample spans 95,000 to 150,000 clones, over 85% being singletons. This sample is part of a study of OX40 agonist ivuxolimab in advanced cancers. Turning to the study itself: Partial responses were seen in three patients, one with hepatocellular carcinoma and two with cutaneous melanoma. Broader study findings: The average count of expanded clones was higher among CD8+ T cells than among CD4+.

The sequence was obtained from an adult with an advanced solid tumor such as melanoma, head and neck, liver or kidney cancer. The sequenced sample was CD4+ or CD8+ T cells sorted from blood, obtained in a trial of the OX40 agonist ivuxolimab.

The CDR3 bases are TGTGCCAGCAGTTACTCTGGCAGCCCTAACTATGGCTACACCTTC. This encodes CASSYSGSPNYGYTF. This chain connects TRBV6-5 to TRBJ1-2; D ambiguous. Germline CDR1 and CDR2: MNHEY and SVGAGI. V shed 0 bases and J shed 0 bases, with 8 bases lying between them. The CDR3 consists of 15 residues.